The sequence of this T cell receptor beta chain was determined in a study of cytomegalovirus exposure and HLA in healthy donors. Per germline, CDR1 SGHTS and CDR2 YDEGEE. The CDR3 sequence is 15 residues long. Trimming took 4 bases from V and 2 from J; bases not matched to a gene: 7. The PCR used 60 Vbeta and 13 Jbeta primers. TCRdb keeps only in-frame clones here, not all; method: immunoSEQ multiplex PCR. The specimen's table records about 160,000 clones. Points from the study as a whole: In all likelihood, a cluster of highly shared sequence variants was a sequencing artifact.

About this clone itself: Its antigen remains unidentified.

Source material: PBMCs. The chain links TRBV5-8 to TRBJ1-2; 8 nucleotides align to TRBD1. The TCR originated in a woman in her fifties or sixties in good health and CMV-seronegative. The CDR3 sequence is CASSPKDRVNYGYTF. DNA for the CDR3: TGTGCCAGCAGCCCTAAGGACAGGGTAAACTATGGCTACACCTTC.